A single sample is the source of the 9 T cell receptor beta chains below, sequenced in a study of blood T cell repertoires in COVID-19. The method was immunoSEQ multiplex PCR; TCRdb's version includes in-frame clones alone and lacks a portion of them. Found here are a few hundred thousand clones, 86% of them singletons; the top ten hold roughly 4.5%. Sequenced input: PBMCs or T cells enriched from blood (not recorded which). The receptor set was obtained from a young woman who had been exposed to COVID-19.

The rearrangement uses TRBV6-5 and TRBJ1-2, with D uncertain. V was cut by 11 bases and J by 3 bases, with 10 bases left in between. Germline V gene data show CDR1 as MNHEY and CDR2 as SVGAGI. This CDR3 spans 11 amino acids. CDR3 coding DNA: TGTGCCGGATACGGAGACTATGGCTACACCTTC. Protein sequence: CAGYGDYGYTF.

On this clone: The junction shows a germline mismatch at one end, possibly a read error. The rearrangement uses TRBV29-1 and TRBJ2-3; D might be TRBD2 (6 bases). The V gene's germline CDR1 is SQVTM and CDR2 ANQGSEA. The CDR3 sequence is 15 residues long. CDR3: CSVEAGWGGTDTQYF. In DNA, the CDR3 is TGCAGCGTGGAAGCTGGGTGGGGGGGCACAGATACGCAGTATTTT.

The V and J genes are TRBV2 and TRBJ1-6; 7 nucleotides match TRBD1. The J segment lost 0 bases and the V segment lost 5 bases, leaving 1 base of the junction unmatched. Germline V gene sequence: CDR1 SNHLY, CDR2 FYNNEI. This CDR3 spans 15 amino acids. DNA of the CDR3: TGTGCCAGCAGTAGACAGGGCTCCTATAATTCACCCCTCCACTTT. The encoded protein is CASSRQGSYNSPLHF.

The chain has TRBV28 and TRBJ1-3; tentative D call: TRBD1 (6 bases). The CDR3 consists of 15 residues. V was shortened by 6 bases and J by 0 bases, with 12 bases between the two germline ends. Per the germline V gene, CDR1 is MDHEN and CDR2 is SYDVKM. The CDR3 protein is CASSSGQPSGNTIYF. CDR3 DNA sequence: TGTGCCAGCAGCTCAGGACAGCCCTCTGGAAACACCATATATTTT.

This sequence joins TRBV9 and TRBJ1-2; TRBD1 matches at 12 bases. V shed 2 bases and J 8 bases; nucleotides not matched to a gene: 16. The length of the CDR3 is 18 residues. Germline CDR1 and CDR2: SGDLS and YYNGEE. CDR3 sequence (DNA): TGTGCCAGCAGCGTCGACCCTCAGCCGGGACAGGGGGCTTGGGGCTACACCTTC. Encoded protein: CASSVDPQPGQGAWGYTF.

Worth noting for this clone: Other DNA sequences within the sample encode an identical CDR3. This chain connects TRBV5-1 to TRBJ1-5; D unclear. In germline, CDR1 is SGHRS, CDR2 YFSETQ. This CDR3 comprises 13 residues. Trimming cost V 2 bases and J 2 bases, with 5 bases left between them. The CDR3 sequence: CASSFGGNQPQHF. The CDR3 DNA follows: TGCGCCAGCAGCTTCGGGGGCAATCAGCCCCAGCATTTT.

V gene TRBV18 combines with J gene TRBJ2-1, with D unresolved. The CDR3 is made up of 13 amino acids. V lost 5 bases, J lost 5 bases, and 10 bases lay in between. Per germline, CDR1 KGHSH and CDR2 LQKENI. The CDR3 region is CASSVNDNNEQFF. CDR3 nucleotide sequence: TGTGCCAGCTCAGTCAATGACAACAATGAGCAGTTCTTC.

The chain combines TRBV5-1 with TRBJ2-2, with D perhaps matching TRBD1 (6 bases). The CDR3 spans 19 residues. V was trimmed by 0 bases and J by 4 bases, leaving 22 bases between them. In germline, CDR1 is SGHRS, CDR2 YFSETQ. Here the CDR3 reads CASSLAENTLKGVTGELFF. The CDR3 DNA is TGCGCCAGCAGCTTGGCCGAAAACACGCTCAAGGGGGTCACCGGGGAGCTGTTTTTT.

This chain uses TRBV5-1 with TRBJ1-1, with D uncertain. V lost 4 bases to trimming and J lost 0 bases, with 10 bases between them. The CDR3 is 14 amino acids. The germline gives CDR1 SGHRS, CDR2 YFSETQ. The CDR3 sequence: CASSDQNMNTEAFF. The CDR3 nucleotides are TGCGCCAGCAGCGATCAAAACATGAACACTGAAGCTTTCTTT.